The next 20 T cell receptor beta chains were all read from a single sample in a study of regulatory T cells in long-lasting Graves disease. Through Arm-PCR of CDR3 regions and iRepertoire HTBI primers, TCR beta libraries were built. TCRdb called the multiplex PCR reads again in MiXCR, with one record for every CDR3 protein. The sample shows a few hundred thousand distinct CDR3 sequences, about a sixth of them seen only once. This sample's time point: newly diagnosed GD, antithyroid drugs for less than 3 months. PBMCs provided the RNA from which the TCR library was made. These same data were also listed under a study on T cells in Graves' hyperthyroidism and ophthalmopathy.

The sequences come from peripheral blood mononuclear cells (PBMCs), collected at new diagnosis, from a patient treated with antithyroid drugs. Every receptor here comes from a woman between 18 and 29 years old with Graves disease.

Many counts were recorded for this clonotype. This rearrangement joins TRBV5-6 to TRBJ2-5; the match to TRBD2 covers 10 bases. CDR3 length equals 15 residues. The germline V gene encodes CDR1 SGHDT and CDR2 YYEEEE. With 0 bases clipped from V and 6 bases from J, the junction kept 5 bases outside the gene matches. The CDR3 DNA is TGTGCCAGCAGCTTGGAGGGTAGCGGGAGGAAGACCCAGTACTTC. Translating it yields CASSLEGSGRKTQYF.

The sample holds many counts of this clonotype. CDR3 residues: CASWAQGAGNTEAFF. DNA of the CDR3: TGTGCCAGCTGGGCACAGGGGGCAGGCAACACTGAAGCTTTCTTT. The chain links TRBV28 to TRBJ1-1; 9 bases align to TRBD1. Germline trimming cut 8 bases from V and 2 bases from J; bases unmatched to any gene: 9. CDR1 and CDR2 (germline): MDHEN, SYDVKM. The CDR3 length is 15 residues.

This clonotype was detected only a few times. The CDR3 coding sequence is TGCAGTGCTAAGACAGGGGCGACGGGCAATCAGCCCCAGCATTTT. Protein sequence: CSAKTGATGNQPQHF. V gene TRBV20-1 combines with J gene TRBJ1-5; 8 bases fit TRBD1. V was clipped by 4 bases and J by 2 bases; unmatched bases: 7. The CDR3 covers 15 residues. CDR1 is DFQATT and CDR2 is SNEGSKA in the germline V gene (reference sequence).

This clonotype was detected a few times. The chain joins TRBV6-2 or TRBV6-3 to TRBJ2-2, with 10 nucleotides matching TRBD1. CDR3 size: 16 residues. Per the germline V gene, CDR1 is MNHEY and CDR2 is SVGEGT. After removal of 5 bases from V and 3 bases from J, the junction contained 6 bases not matched to a gene. The CDR3 DNA follows: TGTGCCAGCAGTCGAGGGGACAGGGGTTACACCGGGGAGCTGTTTTTT. Translation: CASSRGDRGYTGELFF.

This clonotype was recorded a few times. This chain links TRBV7-9 with TRBJ1-4; 7 bases match TRBD1. The CDR3 consists of 15 residues. V lost 5 bases, J lost 7 bases, and 10 bases stayed unmatched. The germline gives CDR1 SEHNR, CDR2 FQNEAQ (reference sequence). The CDR3 spells CASSQTGSVGEKLFF. The CDR3 region has the DNA TGTGCCAGCAGCCAGACAGGGTCGGTGGGTGAAAAACTGTTTTTT. The whole variable domain, filled in from reference TRBV7-9 and TRBJ1-4, reads DTGVSQNPRHKITKRGQNVTFRCDPISEHNRLYWYRQTLGQGPEFLTYFQNEAQLEKSRLLSDRFSAERPKGSFSTLEIQRTEQGDSAMYLCASSQTGSVGEKLFFGSGTQLSVL.

This clonotype has a count of ten or more. The rearrangement uses TRBV29-1 and TRBJ2-7; D unresolved. Between the trimmed V and J ends, which lost 4 bases and 4 bases, there was a span of 8 bases. The CDR3 totals 11 residues. The V gene's germline CDR1 is SQVTM and CDR2 ANQGSEA. The CDR3 DNA sequence: TGCAGCGTTGTCGGGTTATACGAGCAGTACTTC. Protein product: CSVVGLYEQYF.

This clonotype was recorded many times. The CDR3 DNA reads TGTGCCAGCTGCCCATGGACTCAACACTACTACGAGCAGTACTTC. Protein sequence: CASCPWTQHYYEQYF. The chain joins TRBV28 to TRBJ2-7, with D maybe TRBD2 (5 bases). The CDR3 covers 15 residues. Deletions cut 8 bases from V and 3 bases from J, with 20 bases between. Germline V gives CDR1 MDHEN, CDR2 SYDVKM. Complete variable domain (other parts from reference TRBV28 and TRBJ2-7): DVKVTQSSRYLVKRTGEKVFLECVQDMDHENMFWYRQDPGLGLRLIYFSYDVKMKEKGDIPEGYSVSREKKERFSLILESASTNQTSMYLCASCPWTQHYYEQYFGPGTRLTVT.

Ten or more counts support this clonotype. CDR3 sequence (DNA): TGCGCCAGCAGCCCCCCCCTGGAGGCATGCTTACTAGCGGGAGCTTACGAGCAGTACTTC. It encodes CASSPPLEACLLAGAYEQYF. The chain has TRBV4-3 and TRBJ2-7; TRBD2 matches 11 bases. With 4 bases clipped from V and 4 bases from J, the junction kept 21 bases outside the gene matches. This CDR3 has 20 residues. Germline-derived CDR1 and CDR2 are LGHNA and YSLEER.

Turning to this clonotype: A clone one base away is much larger, so this may be a read error. The chain employs TRBV28 and TRBJ1-1, with D possibly TRBD1 on 5 matching bases. The germline V gene encodes CDR1 MDHEN and CDR2 SYDVKM. V shed 7 bases and J shed 1 base, with 10 bases lying between them. The CDR3 is 13 amino acids. This CDR3 reads CASTRAQNTEAFF. CDR3 coding DNA: TGTGCCAGCACCAGGGCCCAGAACACTGAAGCTTTCTTT.

This clonotype was observed a few times. This clone may be a read error of a much larger clone one base away. The J gene is TRBJ2-7, the V gene TRBV11-2; no definite D call. This CDR3 comprises 17 residues. Between the trimmed V and J ends, which lost 3 bases and 0 bases, there was a span of 18 bases. Germline CDR1 SGHAT, CDR2 FQNNGV. CDR3 sequence: CASSFGAGSTTSYEQYF. CDR3 coding DNA: TGTGCCAGCAGCTTTGGAGCCGGGTCTACCACCTCCTACGAGCAGTACTTC.

This clonotype was counted ten times or more. The chain uses TRBV12-3 or TRBV12-4 and TRBJ2-5; TRBD2 aligns across 14 bases. The CDR3 length is 17 residues. V lost 6 bases and J lost 5; bases outside the gene matches: 11. CDR3 nucleotide sequence: TGTGCCAGCAGCCTTGGGACTAGCGGGAGAGGAGCTGAGACCCAGTACTTC. This encodes CASSLGTSGRGAETQYF.

This clonotype has ten or more counts. The gene calls are TRBV6-5 and TRBJ1-1; 8 positions match TRBD1. After removal of 2 bases from V and 1 base from J, the junction contained 9 bases not matched to a gene. This CDR3 contains 17 residues. Germline lookup yields CDR1 MNHEY and CDR2 SVGAGI. The CDR3 spells CASSYVLGQGSNTEAFF. CDR3 nucleotide sequence: TGTGCCAGCAGTTACGTCCTAGGACAGGGCTCGAACACTGAAGCTTTCTTT.

This clonotype was seen repeatedly, ten times or more. The CDR3 loop reads CASRPGTRRFNEQFF. Here the CDR3 DNA reads TGTGCCAGCAGGCCAGGGACTAGGCGGTTCAATGAGCAGTTCTTC. The chain has TRBV28 and TRBJ2-1; TRBD2 matches at 8 bases. Germline V lookup: CDR1 MDHEN, CDR2 SYDVKM. This CDR3 is 15 amino acids long. The V gene end was trimmed by 6 bases and the J gene end by 6 bases; junction bases not matched to a gene: 10.

The chain is built from TRBV7-3 and TRBJ2-2, with D perhaps assigned TRBD1 or TRBD2 (5 bases each). The germline gives CDR1 SGHTA, CDR2 FQGTGA. CDR3 length equals 16 residues. Trimming removed 3 bases at V and 6 bases at J, with 17 bases between. CDR3 in amino acids: CASSFLYPRGAGELFF. CDR3 bases: TGTGCCAGCAGCTTCCTCTACCCAAGAGGGGCCGGGGAGCTGTTTTTT. Combining the CDR3 with reference TRBV7-3 and TRBJ2-2 gives the whole variable domain GAGVSQTPSNKVTEKGKYVELRCDPISGHTALYWYRQSLGQGPEFLIYFQGTGAADDSGLPNDRFFAVRPEGSVSTLKIQRTERGDSAVYLCASSFLYPRGAGELFFGEGSRLTVL.

The sample holds a few counts of this clonotype. The rearrangement joins TRBV4-3 to TRBJ1-3; tentatively, D is TRBD1 (6 bases). This CDR3 spans 15 amino acids. V dropped 0 bases and J dropped 3 bases, with 9 bases sitting between them. Germline loops: CDR1 LGHNA, CDR2 YSLEER. The DNA for the CDR3 is TGCGCCAGCAGCCAAGATCCAGGGGTTGGAAACACCATATATTTT. Protein: CASSQDPGVGNTIYF.

The chain carries TRBV24-1 and TRBJ2-7; a weak D match, TRBD2 (6 bases). The germline V gene encodes CDR1 KGHDR and CDR2 SFDVKD. The CDR3 consists of 22 residues. V lost 1 base and J lost 5, with 35 bases in between. The CDR3: CATSDLVWDPSEGRGESHEQYF. The CDR3 DNA is TGTGCCACCAGTGATTTAGTCTGGGACCCTTCGGAGGGTCGAGGGGAGTCCCACGAGCAGTACTTC.

This clonotype was seen more than once but under ten times. The V gene is TRBV5-1, the J gene TRBJ1-2, with 12 bases matching TRBD1. After removal of 4 bases from V and 2 bases from J, the junction contained 3 bases not matched to a gene. Germline CDR1 reads SGHRS; CDR2 reads YFSETQ. This CDR3 contains 15 residues. CDR3 in DNA: TGCGCCAGCAGCCGGGACAGGGGGCAGAACTATGGCTACACCTTC. Translated: CASSRDRGQNYGYTF.

This clonotype has at least ten counts. This chain links TRBV7-9 with TRBJ2-7; a possible D gene is TRBD2 (7 bases). The CDR3 is 13 residues long. Germline V gene sequence: CDR1 SEHNR, CDR2 FQNEAQ (reference sequence). Trimming left V 5 bases short and J 7 bases short, with 15 bases between. This CDR3 is CASSTKGGVEQYF. CDR3 sequence (DNA): TGTGCCAGCAGCACCAAAGGGGGGGTGGAGCAGTACTTC.

The table lists this clonotype with a few counts. The V call is TRBV27, the J call TRBJ2-3, with D unclear. Trimming left V 6 bases short and J 4 bases short, with 17 bases between. The germline V gene encodes CDR1 MNHEY and CDR2 SMNVEV (reference sequence). The CDR3 runs 15 residues. CDR3 region: CASRTTGPAADTQYF. CDR3 nucleotide sequence: TGTGCCAGCAGAACGACCGGCCCCGCGGCAGATACGCAGTATTTT.

This clonotype has a handful of counts. This chain connects TRBV7-6 to TRBJ2-1; 8 positions match TRBD2. The V and J ends lost 4 bases and 4 bases, in that order; junction bases with no gene match: 9. This CDR3 is built from 16 residues. CDR1 is SGHVS, CDR2 FNYEAQ, per germline. CDR3 DNA: TGTGCCAGCAGCTCCGCAGCGGGAGAGGTGTACAATGAGCAGTTCTTC. As protein: CASSSAAGEVYNEQFF.